This T cell receptor beta chain was recorded in a study of CD8 T cells in ankylosing spondylitis. This clonotype was observed a few times. Its specificity is not known. Study observations and caveats: Several highly homologous variants made up a TCR beta motif, and this motif appeared characteristic of ankylosing spondylitis blood.

The CDR3 is 17 residues long. Germline V gene sequence: CDR1 SQVTM, CDR2 ANQGSEA. J gave up 0 bases and V 1 base, and 5 bases lay outside the gene matches. By quantitative 5'-RACE with molecular barcodes, the TCR beta libraries were made. Using its own MiXCR run on the 5' RACE reads, TCRdb lists one record per CDR3 protein. The sample includes about 340,000 distinct CDR3 sequences, less than 10% of them seen just once. Sample: blood, either unsorted or a sorted T cell fraction (not recorded which). The TCR sequence derives from a male donor with ankylosing spondylitis. This chain links TRBV29-1 with TRBJ2-6; 8 positions agree with TRBD1. The DNA of the CDR3 is TGCAGCGTTGAAGTCCGGACAGGGCCCTCTGGGGCCAACGTCCTGACTTTC. Its translation: CSVEVRTGPSGANVLTF. The full variable domain, rest sourced from reference TRBV29-1 and TRBJ2-6, is SAVISQKPSRDICQRGTSLTIQCQVDSQVTMMFWYRQQPGQSLTLIATANQGSEATYESGFVIDKFPISRPNLTFSTLTVSNMSPEDSSIYLCSVEVRTGPSGANVLTFGAGSRLTVL.